This TCR beta chain was captured in a study of blood T cell repertoires in COVID-19. Germline-derived CDR1 and CDR2 are GTSNPN and SVGIG (reference sequence). Trimming left V 4 bases short and J 3 bases short, with 10 bases between. This CDR3 is built from 13 residues. Generated by immunoSEQ multiplex PCR, the TCRdb table keeps only in-frame clones and is missing some. The sample lists approximately 44,000 clones, around 90% seen once, with around 4.5% in the top ten. The chain links TRBV30 to TRBJ1-5; no clear D. This sequence originates from a man aged 60 to 75 with acute or convalescent COVID-19. Sequenced sample: peripheral blood. The CDR3 DNA reads as TGTGCCTGGAAAGTGCAGGACAATCAGCCCCAGCATTTT. This encodes CAWKVQDNQPQHF.